Listed below are T cell receptor beta chains from one sample, sequenced in a study of T cells in Graves' hyperthyroidism and ophthalmopathy. One entry per CDR3 protein results from TCRdb running MiXCR on the multiplex PCR reads. The sample records hundreds of thousands of distinct CDR3 sequences, approximately 14% being singletons. Sequencing input: blood. Receptor source: a woman in her 30s with Graves' hyperthyroidism that later progressed to Graves' ophthalmopathy. CDR3s include the opening cysteine and the closing phenylalanine or tryptophan. The D gene is left open where the match is weak. Clone sizes are given selectively: once, few, many, or a class where the clone is expanded.

>-|TRBJ1-6|many|TRBV2
TGTGCCAGCAGTCTCGTCGGTTCACCCCTCCACTTT
CASSLVGSPLHF
>TRBD1|TRBJ1-1|-|TRBV30
TGTGCCTGGAGCAGAGCCGACAGGGAGAACACTGAAGCTTTCTTT
CAWSRADRENTEAFF
>-|TRBJ1-5|-|TRBV27
TGTGCCAGCAGTACATATAGCAATCAGCCCCAGCATTTT
CASSTYSNQPQHF
>TRBD2|TRBJ2-2|-|TRBV7-2
TGTGCCAGCAGCTTAGAAGCGGGACCCAACACCGGGGAGCTGTTTTTT
CASSLEAGPNTGELFF
>TRBD1|TRBJ2-7|few|TRBV12-5
TGTGCTAGTGGTTTCGCCGGACAGGGGGCTCGGTACGAGCAGTACTTC
CASGFAGQGARYEQYF
>TRBD2|TRBJ2-7|-|TRBV5-4
TGTGCCAGCAGCGGGGGCCGGACTAGCTTATACGAGCAGTACTTC
CASSGGRTSLYEQYF
>TRBD1|TRBJ1-2|few|TRBV3-1
TGTGCCAGCAGCCAAGGGGGGACAGGGGGTTCCGGAAGCTATGGCTACACCTTC
CASSQGGTGGSGSYGYTF
>TRBD2|TRBJ2-1|few|TRBV7-9
TGTGCCAGCAGCCTCTGGGGACTAGCGGGATACAATGAGCAGTTCTTC
CASSLWGLAGYNEQFF
>-|TRBJ2-5|-|TRBV11-3
TGTGCCAGCAGCCTGGACTTCGTCAGCGTCTACTTC
CASSLDFVSVYF
>-|TRBJ1-1|-|TRBV27
TGTGCCAGCAGTCCCCCTGGGCTGCCAGACACTGAAGCTTTCTTT
CASSPPGLPDTEAFF
>-|TRBJ2-1|many|TRBV19
TGTGCCAGTAGTATAGACCCGGGGACGCTTTGGTCCTACAATGAGCAGTTCTTC
CASSIDPGTLWSYNEQFF
>TRBD2|TRBJ2-3|many|TRBV27
TGTGCCAGCAGTATAACCGGACTACTAGCGGGAACAGATACGCAGTATTTT
CASSITGLLAGTDTQYF
>TRBD2|TRBJ2-5|many|TRBV11-2
TGTGCCAGCAGCTTTGGGACTAGCGGGACCCAAATCCAAGAGACCCAGTACTTC
CASSFGTSGTQIQETQYF
>-|TRBJ2-5|many|TRBV12-3/TRBV12-4
TGTGCCAGCAGATACACGACAGGCGACGGTGGGACCCAGTACTTC
CASRYTTGDGGTQYF
>TRBD1|TRBJ1-2|-|TRBV7-3
TGTGCCAGCAGCACCTTGGGCCCGGGACAGGGGGCATTACACACCTTC
CASSTLGPGQGALHTF
>-|TRBJ2-2|many|TRBV19
TGTGCCAGTATCGTAGCGGTGAACACCGGGGAGCTGTTTTTT
CASIVAVNTGELFF
>-|TRBJ2-2|-|TRBV18
TGTGCCAGCTCACGCAGAACGAACACCGGGGAGCTGTTTTTT
CASSRRTNTGELFF
>-|TRBJ2-2|-|TRBV27
TGTGCCAGCAGCTCGTTTCCTGTCTACACCGGGGAGCTGTTTTTT
CASSSFPVYTGELFF
>TRBD2|TRBJ2-7|many|TRBV3-1
TGTGCCAGCAGCTCCGGGACTAGCGGCCACGAGCAGTACTTC
CASSSGTSGHEQYF
>-|TRBJ2-7|many|TRBV6-2/TRBV6-3
TGTGCCAGCAGTTCCCGACAGGTCTCCTACGAGCAGTACTTC
CASSSRQVSYEQYF
>TRBD2|TRBJ2-2|many|TRBV19
TGTGCCAGTGCGGGACTAGCGGGAGTCAACACCGGGGAGCTGTTTTTT
CASAGLAGVNTGELFF
>-|TRBJ2-1|many|TRBV5-1
TGCGCCAGCAGAGTTAGCGGAACAAGCTCCTACAATGAGCAGTTCTTC
CASRVSGTSSYNEQFF
>-|TRBJ1-2|few|TRBV5-6
TGTGCCAGCAGCTTGGCCGGGGGAGGCGGAACTAACTATGGCTACACCTTC
CASSLAGGGGTNYGYTF
>-|TRBJ1-2|-|TRBV10-3
TGTGCCATCAGTGAGACGGGTCCCACGGGGGGTGGCTACACCTTC
CAISETGPTGGGYTF
>TRBD2|TRBJ2-3|many|TRBV6-5
TGTGCCAGCAGTTACTCCCCGGGGACTAGCGGGAGAGAGGGGAGCACAGATACGCAGTATTTT
CASSYSPGTSGREGSTDTQYF
>-|TRBJ1-5|-|TRBV20-1
TGCAGTGCTAGTCCCGGACAGAACAATCAGCCCCAGCATTTT
CSASPGQNNQPQHF
>-|TRBJ2-1|-|TRBV6-5
TGTGCCAGCAGTTACGCACGGGGAGATGAGCAGTTCTTC
CASSYARGDEQFF
>TRBD2|TRBJ2-1|many|TRBV12-3/TRBV12-4
TGTGCCAGCAGTTTGGGAGGGGTACTGGGTAGCGGGAGGCCAGAGCAGTTCTTC
CASSLGGVLGSGRPEQFF
>-|TRBJ1-3|many|TRBV18
TGTGCCAGCTCACCGGGTCCTCCCTCTGGAAACACCATATATTTT
CASSPGPPSGNTIYF
>-|TRBJ1-2|many|TRBV28
TGTGCCAGCAAGCAAGGAGGGAGTGGCTACACCTTC
CASKQGGSGYTF
>-|TRBJ2-1|many|TRBV24-1
TGTGCCACCAGTGTAAGTCGGGGCTCCTACAATGAGCAGTTCTTC
CATSVSRGSYNEQFF
>TRBD2|TRBJ2-1|few|TRBV4-3
TGCGCCAGCAGCCAAAACAGCGGGGCCTACAATGAGCAGTTCTTC
CASSQNSGAYNEQFF
>-|TRBJ2-4|-|TRBV5-8
TGTGCCAGCAGCCTGCGGGCAGGAAACATTCAGTACTTC
CASSLRAGNIQYF
>-|TRBJ1-1|few|TRBV27
TGTGCCAGCAGTTCAGAGGTTGGGGGGCACACTGAAGCTTTCTTT
CASSSEVGGHTEAFF
>-|TRBJ2-1|many|TRBV7-3
TGTGCCAGCAGTTCAGAGTTTTCCGGCAATGAGCAGTTCTTC
CASSSEFSGNEQFF
>-|TRBJ1-2|-|TRBV11-2
TGTGCCAGCAGCTTAGGCCGCGTGGGTGGGGACCCGCCCGGGACCTTC
CASSLGRVGGDPPGTF
>-|TRBJ1-1|many|TRBV4-1
TGCGCCAGCAGCGATATCCGGACAAAGCCGAACACTGAAGCTTTCTTT
CASSDIRTKPNTEAFF
>-|TRBJ1-5|many|TRBV28
TGTGCCAGCAGTTTGCAGGCTCAAGAATGGCCCCAGCATTTT
CASSLQAQEWPQHF
>-|TRBJ2-3|-|TRBV20-1
TGCAGTGCTATCCCCCCCGTTACAGATACGCAGTATTTT
CSAIPPVTDTQYF
>TRBD2|TRBJ2-7|many|TRBV6-5
TGTGCCAGCAGTTACTCGGGACTAGCGCGGTACGAGCAGTACTTC
CASSYSGLARYEQYF
>-|TRBJ2-3|many|TRBV24-1
TGTGCCACCAGTGATTCCGGGACCGGTGATCGAAGGGATACGCAGTATTTT
CATSDSGTGDRRDTQYF
>-|TRBJ1-5|few|TRBV7-9
TGTGCCAGCAGCTTAGGGGCTCCAAAGCAGCCCCAGCATTTT
CASSLGAPKQPQHF
>-|TRBJ1-1|few|TRBV10-3
TGTGCCATCAGTCGGACTCCCACTTCTAAGGACACTGAAGCTTTCTTT
CAISRTPTSKDTEAFF